This T cell receptor beta chain was captured by sequencing in a study of OX40 agonist ivuxolimab in advanced cancers. Study in general: Patients were treated with ivuxolimab, an agonistic anti-OX40 (CD134) antibody.

Notes on the study in general: Among some nonresponders, normalized T-cell clonal expansion was also low. The antigens recognized by the expanded peripheral T cells, that is their antigen specificity, were not determined.

TCRdb's table, derived via immunoSEQ multiplex PCR, lists solely in-frame clones and lacks some. This sample has 25,000 to 35,000 clones; about nine tenths occur once, and the top ten carry about 9.4%. As for this clone: Antigen unknown.

Trimming removed 5 bases from V and 4 bases from J; junction bases left unmatched: 13. The CDR3 contains 16 residues. Germline values: CDR1 MNHEY, CDR2 SMNVEV (reference sequence). Sequencing used CD4+ or CD8+ T cells sorted from blood, obtained in a trial of the OX40 agonist ivuxolimab. The clonotype comes from an adult with an advanced solid tumor such as melanoma, head and neck, liver or kidney cancer. The V and J genes are TRBV27 and TRBJ1-2; TRBD1 matches 7 bases. The DNA of the CDR3 is TGTGCCAGCAGTAGTAGACAGGGTAGATGGAGCTATGGCTACACCTTC. Amino acid sequence: CASSSRQGRWSYGYTF.